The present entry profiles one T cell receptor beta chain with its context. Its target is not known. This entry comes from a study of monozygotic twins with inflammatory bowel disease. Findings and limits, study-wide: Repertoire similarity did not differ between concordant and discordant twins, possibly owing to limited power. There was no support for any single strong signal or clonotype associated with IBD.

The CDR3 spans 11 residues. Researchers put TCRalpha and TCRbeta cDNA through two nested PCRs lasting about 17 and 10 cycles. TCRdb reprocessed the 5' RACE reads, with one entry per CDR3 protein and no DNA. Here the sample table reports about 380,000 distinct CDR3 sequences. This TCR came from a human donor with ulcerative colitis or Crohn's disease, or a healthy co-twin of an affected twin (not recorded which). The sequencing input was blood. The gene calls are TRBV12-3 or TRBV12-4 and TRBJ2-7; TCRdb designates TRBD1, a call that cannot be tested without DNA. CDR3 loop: CASSPLYEQHF.